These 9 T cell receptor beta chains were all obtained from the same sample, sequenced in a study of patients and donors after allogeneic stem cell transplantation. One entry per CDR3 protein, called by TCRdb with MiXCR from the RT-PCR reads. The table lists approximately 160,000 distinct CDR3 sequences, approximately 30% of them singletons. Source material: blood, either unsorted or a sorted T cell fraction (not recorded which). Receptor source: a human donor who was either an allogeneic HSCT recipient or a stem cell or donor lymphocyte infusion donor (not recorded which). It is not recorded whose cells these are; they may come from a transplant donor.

CDR3 sequence reads: CSAAGPSGSNEQFF. In DNA, the CDR3 is TGCAGTGCCGCAGGGCCTAGCGGGAGCAATGAGCAGTTCTTC. The chain carries TRBV20-1 and TRBJ2-1; 10 bases are a match to TRBD2. Germline assignment: CDR1 DFQATT and CDR2 SNEGSKA (reference sequence). Trimming removed 6 bases from V and 6 bases from J; junction bases left unmatched: 8. The length of the CDR3 is 14 residues.

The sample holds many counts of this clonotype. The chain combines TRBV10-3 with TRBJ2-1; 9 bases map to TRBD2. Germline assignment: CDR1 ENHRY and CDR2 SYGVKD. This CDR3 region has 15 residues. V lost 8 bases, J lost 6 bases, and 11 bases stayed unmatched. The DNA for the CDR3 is TGTGCCATCGGGGATAGCGGGAGAGGTCCCAATGAGCAGTTCTTC. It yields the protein CAIGDSGRGPNEQFF.

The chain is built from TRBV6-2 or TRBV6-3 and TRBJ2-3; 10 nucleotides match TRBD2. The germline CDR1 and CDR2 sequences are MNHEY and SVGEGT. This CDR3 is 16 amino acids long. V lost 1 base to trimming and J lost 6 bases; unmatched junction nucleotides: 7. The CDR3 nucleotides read TGTGCCAGCAGTTACTTCCTAGCGGGAGAATTCGATACGCAGTATTTT. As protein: CASSYFLAGEFDTQYF.

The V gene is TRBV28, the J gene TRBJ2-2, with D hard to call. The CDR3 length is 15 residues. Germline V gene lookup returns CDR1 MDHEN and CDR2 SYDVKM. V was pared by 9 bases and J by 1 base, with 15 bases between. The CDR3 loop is CASRVLGWNTGELFF. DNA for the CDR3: TGTGCCAGTAGGGTCCTGGGGTGGAACACCGGGGAGCTGTTTTTT.

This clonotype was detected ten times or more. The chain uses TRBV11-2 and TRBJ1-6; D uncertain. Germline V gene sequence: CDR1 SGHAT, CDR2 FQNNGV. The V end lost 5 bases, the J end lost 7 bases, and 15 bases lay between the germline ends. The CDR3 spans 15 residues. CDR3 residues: CASSLTRASNSPLHF. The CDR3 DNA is TGTGCCAGCAGCCTGACCCGGGCCTCGAATTCACCCCTCCACTTT.

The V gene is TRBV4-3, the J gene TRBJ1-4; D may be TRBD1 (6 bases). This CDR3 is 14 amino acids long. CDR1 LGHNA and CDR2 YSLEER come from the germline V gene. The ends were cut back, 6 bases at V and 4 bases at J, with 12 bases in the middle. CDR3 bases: TGCGCCAGCAGTGGAGACAGGCATAATGAAAAACTGTTTTTT. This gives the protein CASSGDRHNEKLFF.

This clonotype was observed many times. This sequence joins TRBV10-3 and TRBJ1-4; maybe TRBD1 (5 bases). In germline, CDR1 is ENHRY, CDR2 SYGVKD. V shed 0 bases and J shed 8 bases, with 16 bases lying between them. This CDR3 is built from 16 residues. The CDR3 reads CAISESMGRAQEKLFF. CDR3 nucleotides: TGTGCCATCAGTGAGTCTATGGGCAGGGCTCAGGAAAAACTGTTTTTT.

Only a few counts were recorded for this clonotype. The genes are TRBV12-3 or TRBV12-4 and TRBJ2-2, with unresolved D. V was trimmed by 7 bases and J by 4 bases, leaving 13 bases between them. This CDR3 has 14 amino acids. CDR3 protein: CASNAGWGTGELFF. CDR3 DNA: TGTGCCAGCAACGCAGGATGGGGCACCGGGGAGCTGTTTTTT.

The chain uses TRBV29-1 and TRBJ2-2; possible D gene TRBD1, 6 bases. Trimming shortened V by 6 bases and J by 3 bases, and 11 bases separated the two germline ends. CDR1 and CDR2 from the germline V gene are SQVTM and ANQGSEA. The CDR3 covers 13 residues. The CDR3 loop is CSVDGQYTGELFF. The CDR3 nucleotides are TGCAGCGTGGACGGACAGTACACCGGGGAGCTGTTTTTT.